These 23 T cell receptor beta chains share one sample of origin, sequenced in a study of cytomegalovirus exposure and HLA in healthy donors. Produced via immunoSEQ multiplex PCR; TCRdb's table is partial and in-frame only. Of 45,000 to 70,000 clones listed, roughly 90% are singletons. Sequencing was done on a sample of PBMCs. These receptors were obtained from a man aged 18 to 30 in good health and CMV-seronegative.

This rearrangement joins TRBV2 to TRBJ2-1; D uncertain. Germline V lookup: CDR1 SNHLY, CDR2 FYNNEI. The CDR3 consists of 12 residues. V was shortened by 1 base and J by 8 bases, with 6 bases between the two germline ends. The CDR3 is CASSEDLYEQFF. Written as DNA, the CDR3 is TGTGCCAGCAGTGAAGATCTATATGAGCAGTTCTTC.

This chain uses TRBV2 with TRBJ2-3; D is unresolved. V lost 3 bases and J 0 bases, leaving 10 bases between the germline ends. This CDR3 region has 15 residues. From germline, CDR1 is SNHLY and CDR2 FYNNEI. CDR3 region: CASSESVASTDTQYF. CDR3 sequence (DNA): TGTGCCAGCAGTGAGTCTGTAGCTAGCACAGATACGCAGTATTTT.

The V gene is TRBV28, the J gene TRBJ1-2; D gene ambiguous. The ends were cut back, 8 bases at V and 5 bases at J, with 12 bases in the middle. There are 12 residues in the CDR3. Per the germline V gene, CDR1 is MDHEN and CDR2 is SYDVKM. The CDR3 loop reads CASGTNVYGYTF. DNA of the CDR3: TGTGCCAGCGGCACAAATGTTTATGGCTACACCTTC.

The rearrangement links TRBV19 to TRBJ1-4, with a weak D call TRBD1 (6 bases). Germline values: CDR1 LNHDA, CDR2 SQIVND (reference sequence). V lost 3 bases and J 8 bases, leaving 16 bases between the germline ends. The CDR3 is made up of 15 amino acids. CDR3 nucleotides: TGTGCCAGTAGTATGATTGCAGGGGTAACGGAAAAACTGTTTTTT. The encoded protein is CASSMIAGVTEKLFF.

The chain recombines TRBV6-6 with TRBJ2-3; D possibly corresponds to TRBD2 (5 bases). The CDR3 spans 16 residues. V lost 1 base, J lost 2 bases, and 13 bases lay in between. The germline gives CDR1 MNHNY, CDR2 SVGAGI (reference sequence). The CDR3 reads CASSYWETSNTDTQYF. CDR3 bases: TGTGCCAGCAGTTACTGGGAGACATCTAACACAGATACGCAGTATTTT.

The CDR3 DNA reads TGTGCCAGCACTACACAGGGGGCGAGGACTGGGGCCAACGTCCTGACTTTC. Translation: CASTTQGARTGANVLTF. The rearrangement links TRBV7-8 to TRBJ2-6; 9 bases fit TRBD1. CDR1 SGHVS and CDR2 FQNEAQ come from the germline V gene. This CDR3 is built from 17 residues. Losses at the gene ends were 7 bases for V and 2 bases for J; bases not matched to a gene: 9.

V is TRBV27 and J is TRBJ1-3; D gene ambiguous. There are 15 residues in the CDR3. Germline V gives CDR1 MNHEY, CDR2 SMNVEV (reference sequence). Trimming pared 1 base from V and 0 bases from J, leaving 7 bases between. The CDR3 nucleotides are TGTGCCAGCAGTTTATTAGCGGGCTCTGGAAACACCATATATTTT. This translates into CASSLLAGSGNTIYF.

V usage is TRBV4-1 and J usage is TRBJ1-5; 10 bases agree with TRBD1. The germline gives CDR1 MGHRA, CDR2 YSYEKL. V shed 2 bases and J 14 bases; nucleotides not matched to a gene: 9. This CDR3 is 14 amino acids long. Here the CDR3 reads CASSQTAGTGVKHF. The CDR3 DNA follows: TGCGCCAGCAGCCAAACGGCCGGGACAGGGGTAAAGCATTTT.

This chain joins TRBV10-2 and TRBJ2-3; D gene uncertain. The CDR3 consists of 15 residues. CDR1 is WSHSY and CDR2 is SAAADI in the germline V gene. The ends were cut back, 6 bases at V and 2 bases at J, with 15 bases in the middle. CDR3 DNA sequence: TGCGCCAGCAGCACGAAGCAAATCCCCACAGATACGCAGTATTTT. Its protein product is CASSTKQIPTDTQYF.

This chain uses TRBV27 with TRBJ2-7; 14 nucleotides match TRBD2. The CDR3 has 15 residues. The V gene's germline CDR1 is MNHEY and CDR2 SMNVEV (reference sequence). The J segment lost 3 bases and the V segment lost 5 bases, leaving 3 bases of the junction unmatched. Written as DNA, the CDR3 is TGTGCCAGCAGTCGGGGGACTAGCGGGAGCTACGAGCAGTACTTC. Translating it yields CASSRGTSGSYEQYF.

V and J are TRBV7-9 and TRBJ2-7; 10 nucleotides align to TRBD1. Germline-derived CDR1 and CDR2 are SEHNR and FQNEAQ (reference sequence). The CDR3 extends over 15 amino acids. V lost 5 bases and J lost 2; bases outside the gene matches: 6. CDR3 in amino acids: CASSLGQGPTYEQYF. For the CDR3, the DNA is TGTGCCAGCAGCCTGGGACAGGGGCCCACCTACGAGCAGTACTTC.

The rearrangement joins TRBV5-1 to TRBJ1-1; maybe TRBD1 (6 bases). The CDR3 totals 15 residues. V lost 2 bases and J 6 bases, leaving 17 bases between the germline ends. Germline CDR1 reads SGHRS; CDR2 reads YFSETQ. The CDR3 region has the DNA TGCGCCAGCAGCTTACAGGGTTTTGGAAGCGCTGAAGCTTTCTTT. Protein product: CASSLQGFGSAEAFF.

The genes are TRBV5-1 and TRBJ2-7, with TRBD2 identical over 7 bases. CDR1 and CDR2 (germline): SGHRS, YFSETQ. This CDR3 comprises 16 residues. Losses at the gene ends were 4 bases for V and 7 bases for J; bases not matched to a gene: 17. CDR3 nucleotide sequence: TGCGCCAGCAGCCAACTCGGGACGAAACCCGGGGGGGAGCAGTACTTC. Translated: CASSQLGTKPGGEQYF.

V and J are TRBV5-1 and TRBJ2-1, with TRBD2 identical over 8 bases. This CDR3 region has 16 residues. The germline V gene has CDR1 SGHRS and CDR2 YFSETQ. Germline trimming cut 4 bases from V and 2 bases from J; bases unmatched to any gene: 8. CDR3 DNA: TGCGCCAGCAGCCCGCCAGCGGGGGAAGCCTACAATGAGCAGTTCTTC. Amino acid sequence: CASSPPAGEAYNEQFF.

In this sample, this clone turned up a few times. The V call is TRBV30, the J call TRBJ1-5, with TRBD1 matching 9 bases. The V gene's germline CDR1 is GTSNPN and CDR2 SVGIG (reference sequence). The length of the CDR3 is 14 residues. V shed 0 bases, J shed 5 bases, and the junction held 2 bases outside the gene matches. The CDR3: CAWSVGTGYQPQHF. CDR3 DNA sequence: TGTGCCTGGAGTGTGGGGACAGGGTATCAGCCCCAGCATTTT.

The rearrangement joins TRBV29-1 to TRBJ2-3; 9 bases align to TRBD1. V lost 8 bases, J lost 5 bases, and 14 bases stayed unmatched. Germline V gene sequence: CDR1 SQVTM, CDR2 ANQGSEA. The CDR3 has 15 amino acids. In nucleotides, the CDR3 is TGCAGCTCGAGATGGGACAGGGCCGGAGGAGATACGCAGTATTTT. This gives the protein CSSRWDRAGGDTQYF.

CDR3 residues: CASSVGQGVDQPQHF. The DNA for the CDR3 is TGTGCCAGCAGCGTTGGTCAGGGGGTCGATCAGCCCCAGCATTTT. The chain has TRBV9 and TRBJ1-5, with 7 bases matching TRBD1. The CDR3 has 15 amino acids. With V trimmed by 2 bases and J by 5 bases, 7 bases remained unmatched. CDR1 and CDR2 from the germline V gene are SGDLS and YYNGEE.

The CDR3 region is CASSLYGGTSTDTQYF. CDR3 DNA: TGTGCCAGCAGCCTTTACGGAGGAACTAGCACAGATACGCAGTATTTT. The gene calls are TRBV11-3 and TRBJ2-3; a possible D gene is TRBD2 (5 bases). The CDR3 contains 16 residues. Germline V lookup: CDR1 SGHNT, CDR2 YENEEA. Trimming removed 5 bases at V and 0 bases at J, with 15 bases between.

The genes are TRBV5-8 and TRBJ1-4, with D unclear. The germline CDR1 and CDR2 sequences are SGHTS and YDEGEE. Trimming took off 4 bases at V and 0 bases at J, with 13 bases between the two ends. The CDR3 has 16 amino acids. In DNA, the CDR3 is TGTGCCAGCAGCGCCCAAGGAGTGACAACTAATGAAAAACTGTTTTTT. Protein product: CASSAQGVTTNEKLFF.

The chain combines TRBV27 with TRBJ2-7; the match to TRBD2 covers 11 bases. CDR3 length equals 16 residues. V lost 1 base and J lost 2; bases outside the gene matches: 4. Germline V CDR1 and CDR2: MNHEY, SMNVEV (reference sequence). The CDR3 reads CASSLWGLAETYEQYF. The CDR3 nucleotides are TGTGCCAGCAGTTTATGGGGACTAGCGGAGACCTACGAGCAGTACTTC.

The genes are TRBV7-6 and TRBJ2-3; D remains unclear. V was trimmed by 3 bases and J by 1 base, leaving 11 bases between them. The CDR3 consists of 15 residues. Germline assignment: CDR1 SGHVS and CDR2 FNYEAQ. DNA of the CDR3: TGTGCCAGCAGCTTGAACTTGGGCGGCACAGATACGCAGTATTTT. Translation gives CASSLNLGGTDTQYF.

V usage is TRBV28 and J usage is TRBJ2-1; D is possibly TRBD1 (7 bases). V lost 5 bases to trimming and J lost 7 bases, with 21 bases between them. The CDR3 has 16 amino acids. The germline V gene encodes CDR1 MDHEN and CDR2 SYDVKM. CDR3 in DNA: TGTGCCAGCAGTCCCCAGGGGGGCAGCGGAGCGAATGAGCAGTTCTTC. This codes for CASSPQGGSGANEQFF.

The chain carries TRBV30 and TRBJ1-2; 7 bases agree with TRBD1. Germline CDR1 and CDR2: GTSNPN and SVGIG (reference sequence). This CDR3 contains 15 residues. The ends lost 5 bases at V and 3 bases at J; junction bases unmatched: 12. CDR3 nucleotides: TGTGCCTGGGGACCCCGACAGGGAGGTGACTATGGCTACACCTTC. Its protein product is CAWGPRQGGDYGYTF.